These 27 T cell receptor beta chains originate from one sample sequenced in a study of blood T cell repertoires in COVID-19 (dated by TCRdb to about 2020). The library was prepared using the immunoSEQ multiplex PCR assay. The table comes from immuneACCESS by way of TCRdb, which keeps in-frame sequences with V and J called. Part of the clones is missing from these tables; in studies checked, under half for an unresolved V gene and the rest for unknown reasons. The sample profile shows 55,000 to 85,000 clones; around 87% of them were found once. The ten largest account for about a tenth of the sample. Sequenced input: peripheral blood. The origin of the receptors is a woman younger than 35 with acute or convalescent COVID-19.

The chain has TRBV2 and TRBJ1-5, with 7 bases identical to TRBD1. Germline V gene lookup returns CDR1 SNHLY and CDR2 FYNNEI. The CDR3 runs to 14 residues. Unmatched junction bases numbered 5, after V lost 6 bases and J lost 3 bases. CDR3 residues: CASSPGTVNQPQHF. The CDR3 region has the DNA TGTGCCAGCAGCCCCGGGACAGTCAATCAGCCCCAGCATTTT.

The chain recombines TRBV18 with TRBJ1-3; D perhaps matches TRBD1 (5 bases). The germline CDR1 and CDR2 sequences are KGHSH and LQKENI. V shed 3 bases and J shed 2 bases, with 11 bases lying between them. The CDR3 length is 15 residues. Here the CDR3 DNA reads TGTGCCAGCTCACCGGTCAGGGATGCTGGAAACACCATATATTTT. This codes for CASSPVRDAGNTIYF.

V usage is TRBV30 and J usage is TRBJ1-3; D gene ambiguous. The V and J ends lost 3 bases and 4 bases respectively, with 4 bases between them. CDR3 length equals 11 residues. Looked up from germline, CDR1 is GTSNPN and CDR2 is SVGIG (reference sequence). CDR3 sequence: CAWSSGNTIYF. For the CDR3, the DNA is TGTGCCTGGAGCTCCGGAAACACCATATATTTT.

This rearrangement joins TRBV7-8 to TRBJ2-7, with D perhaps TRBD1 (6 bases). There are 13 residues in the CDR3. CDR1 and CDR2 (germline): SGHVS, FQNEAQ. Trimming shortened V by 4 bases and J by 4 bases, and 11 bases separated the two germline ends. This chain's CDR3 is CASSSRTAYEQYF. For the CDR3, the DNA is TGTGCCAGCAGCTCGAGGACAGCGTACGAGCAGTACTTC. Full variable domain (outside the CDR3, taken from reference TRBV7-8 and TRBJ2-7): GAGVSQSPRYKVAKRGQDVALRCDPISGHVSLFWYQQALGQGPEFLTYFQNEAQLDKSGLPSDRFFAERPEGSVSTLKIQRTQQEDSAVYLCASSSRTAYEQYFGPGTRLTVT.

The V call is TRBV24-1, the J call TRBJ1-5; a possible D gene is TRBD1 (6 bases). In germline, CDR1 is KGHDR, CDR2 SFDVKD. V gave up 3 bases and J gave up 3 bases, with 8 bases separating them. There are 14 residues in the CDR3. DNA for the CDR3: TGTGCCACCAGTGATAGGGGGTACAATCAGCCCCAGCATTTT. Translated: CATSDRGYNQPQHF.

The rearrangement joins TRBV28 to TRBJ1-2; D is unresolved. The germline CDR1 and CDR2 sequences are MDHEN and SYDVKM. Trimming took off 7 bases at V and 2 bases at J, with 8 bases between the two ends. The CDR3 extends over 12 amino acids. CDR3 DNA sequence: TGTGCCAGCAAGAAGACAAACTATGGCTACACCTTC. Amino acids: CASKKTNYGYTF.

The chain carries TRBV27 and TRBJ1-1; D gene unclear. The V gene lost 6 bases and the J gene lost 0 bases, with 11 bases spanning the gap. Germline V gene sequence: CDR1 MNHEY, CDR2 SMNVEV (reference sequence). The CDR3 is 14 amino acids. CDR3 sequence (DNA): TGTGCCAGCAGGCCCTTCTCGGTGAACACTGAAGCTTTCTTT. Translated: CASRPFSVNTEAFF.

The CDR3 DNA reads TGTGCCAGCAGCCGGACTAGCGGGGGGCTGGATACGCAGTATTTT. It is translated as CASSRTSGGLDTQYF. The chain combines TRBV9 with TRBJ2-3; TRBD2 matches 14 bases. Germline V CDR1 and CDR2: SGDLS, YYNGEE. Trimming took 4 bases from V and 6 from J; bases not matched to a gene: 4. The CDR3 loop spans 15 amino acids.

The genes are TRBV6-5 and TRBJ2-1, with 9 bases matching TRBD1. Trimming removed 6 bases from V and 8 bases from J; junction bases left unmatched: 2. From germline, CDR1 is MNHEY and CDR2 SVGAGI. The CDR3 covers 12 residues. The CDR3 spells CASRQGADEQFF. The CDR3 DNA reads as TGTGCCAGCAGACAGGGGGCCGATGAGCAGTTCTTC.

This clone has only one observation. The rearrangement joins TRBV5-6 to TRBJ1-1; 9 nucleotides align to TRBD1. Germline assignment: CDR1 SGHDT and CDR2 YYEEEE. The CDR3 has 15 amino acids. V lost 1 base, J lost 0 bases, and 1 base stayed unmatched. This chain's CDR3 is CASSLWDRVNTEAFF. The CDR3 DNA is TGTGCCAGCAGCTTGTGGGACAGGGTGAACACTGAAGCTTTCTTT.

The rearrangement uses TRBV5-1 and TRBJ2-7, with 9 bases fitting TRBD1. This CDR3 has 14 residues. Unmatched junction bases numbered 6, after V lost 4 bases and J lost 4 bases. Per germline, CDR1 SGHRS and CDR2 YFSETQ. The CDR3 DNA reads TGCGCCAGCAGCGTGACAGGGGGTGAATACGAGCAGTACTTC. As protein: CASSVTGGEYEQYF.

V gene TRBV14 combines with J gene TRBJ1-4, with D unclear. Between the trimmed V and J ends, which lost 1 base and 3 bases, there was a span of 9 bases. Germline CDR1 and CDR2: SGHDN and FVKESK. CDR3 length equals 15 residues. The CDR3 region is CASSQGSGANEKLFF. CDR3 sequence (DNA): TGTGCCAGCAGCCAAGGGTCGGGAGCTAATGAAAAACTGTTTTTT.

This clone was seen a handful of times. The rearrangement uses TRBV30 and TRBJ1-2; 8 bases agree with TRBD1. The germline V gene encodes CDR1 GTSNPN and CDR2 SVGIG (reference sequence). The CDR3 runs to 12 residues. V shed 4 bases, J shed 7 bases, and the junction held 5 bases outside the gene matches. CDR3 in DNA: TGTGCCTGGAATGACGACAGGGGTGGCTACACCTTC. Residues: CAWNDDRGGYTF.

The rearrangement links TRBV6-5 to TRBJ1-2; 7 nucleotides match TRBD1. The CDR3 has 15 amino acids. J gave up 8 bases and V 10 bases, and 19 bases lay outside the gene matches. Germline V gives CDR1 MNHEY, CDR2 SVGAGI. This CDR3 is CATGGADRDFSGYTF. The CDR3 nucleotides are TGTGCCACGGGGGGGGCTGACAGGGATTTTTCGGGCTACACCTTC.

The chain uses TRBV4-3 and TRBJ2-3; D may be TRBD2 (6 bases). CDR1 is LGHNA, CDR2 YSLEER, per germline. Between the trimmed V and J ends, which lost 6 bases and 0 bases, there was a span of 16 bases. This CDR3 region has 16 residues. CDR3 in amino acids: CASRQTSGLSTDTQYF. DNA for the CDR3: TGCGCCAGCAGGCAAACTTCGGGACTTAGCACAGATACGCAGTATTTT.

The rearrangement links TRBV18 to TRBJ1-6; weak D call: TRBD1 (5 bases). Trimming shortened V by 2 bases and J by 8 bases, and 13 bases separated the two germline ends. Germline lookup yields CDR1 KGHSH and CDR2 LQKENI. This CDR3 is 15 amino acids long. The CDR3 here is CASSPSGLQDSPLHF. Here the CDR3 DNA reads TGTGCCAGCTCACCATCGGGACTGCAAGATTCACCCCTCCACTTT.

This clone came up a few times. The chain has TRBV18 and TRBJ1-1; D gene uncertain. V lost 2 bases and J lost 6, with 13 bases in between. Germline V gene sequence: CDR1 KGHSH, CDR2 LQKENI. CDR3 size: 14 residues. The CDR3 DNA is TGTGCCAGCTCACCATCTGCGGGGTTGGCTGAAGCTTTCTTT. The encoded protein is CASSPSAGLAEAFF.

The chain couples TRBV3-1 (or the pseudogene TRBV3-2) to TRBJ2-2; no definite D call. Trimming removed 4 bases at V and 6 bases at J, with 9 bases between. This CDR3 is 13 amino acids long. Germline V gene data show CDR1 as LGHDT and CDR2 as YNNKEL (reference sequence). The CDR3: CASSPDFPGELFF. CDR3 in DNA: TGTGCCAGCAGCCCTGACTTCCCCGGGGAGCTGTTTTTT.

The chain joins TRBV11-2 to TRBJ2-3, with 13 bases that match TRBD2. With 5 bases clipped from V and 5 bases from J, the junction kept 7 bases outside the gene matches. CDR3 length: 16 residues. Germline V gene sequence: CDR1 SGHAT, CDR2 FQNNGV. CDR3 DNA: TGTGCCAGCAGCCCATGGACTAGCGGGAGAGTAGATACGCAGTATTTT. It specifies CASSPWTSGRVDTQYF.

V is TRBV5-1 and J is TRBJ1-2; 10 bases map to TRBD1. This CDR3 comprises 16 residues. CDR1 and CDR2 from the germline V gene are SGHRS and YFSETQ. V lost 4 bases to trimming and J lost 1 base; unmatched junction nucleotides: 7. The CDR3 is CASSLMGDRGNYGYTF. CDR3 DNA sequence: TGCGCCAGCAGCCTTATGGGGGACAGGGGTAACTATGGCTACACCTTC. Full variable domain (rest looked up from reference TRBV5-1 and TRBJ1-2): KAGVTQTPRYLIKTRGQQVTLSCSPISGHRSVSWYQQTPGQGLQFLFEYFSETQRNKGNFPGRFSGRQFSNSRSEMNVSTLELGDSALYLCASSLMGDRGNYGYTFGSGTRLTVV.

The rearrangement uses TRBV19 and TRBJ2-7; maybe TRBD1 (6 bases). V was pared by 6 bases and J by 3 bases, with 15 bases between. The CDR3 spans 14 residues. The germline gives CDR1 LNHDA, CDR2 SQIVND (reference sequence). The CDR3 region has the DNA TGTGCCAGTAGAGTCAGACAGGAGGACTACGAGCAGTACTTC. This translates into CASRVRQEDYEQYF. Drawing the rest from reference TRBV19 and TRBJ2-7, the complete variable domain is DGGITQSPKYLFRKEGQNVTLSCEQNLNHDAMYWYRQDPGQGLRLIYYSQIVNDFQKGDIAEGYSVSREKKESFPLTVTSAQKNPTAFYLCASRVRQEDYEQYFGPGTRLTVT.

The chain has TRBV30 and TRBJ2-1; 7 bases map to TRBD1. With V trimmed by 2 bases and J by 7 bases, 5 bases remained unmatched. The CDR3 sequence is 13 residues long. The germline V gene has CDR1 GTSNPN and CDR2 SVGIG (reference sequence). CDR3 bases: TGTGCCTGGAGTACAGGGGATCGGAATGAGCAGTTCTTC. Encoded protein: CAWSTGDRNEQFF.

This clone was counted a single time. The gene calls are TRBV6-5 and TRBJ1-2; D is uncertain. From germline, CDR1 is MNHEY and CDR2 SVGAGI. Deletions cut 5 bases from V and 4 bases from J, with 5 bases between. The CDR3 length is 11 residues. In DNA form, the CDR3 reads TGTGCCAGCAGTAACAGCTATGGCTACACCTTC. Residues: CASSNSYGYTF.

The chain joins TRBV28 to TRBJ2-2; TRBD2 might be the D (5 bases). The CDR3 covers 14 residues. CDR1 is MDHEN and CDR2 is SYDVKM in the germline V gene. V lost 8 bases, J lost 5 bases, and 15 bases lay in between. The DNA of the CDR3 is TGTGCCAGCCATCGGGGTGGAATGACCGGGGAGCTGTTTTTT. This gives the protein CASHRGGMTGELFF.

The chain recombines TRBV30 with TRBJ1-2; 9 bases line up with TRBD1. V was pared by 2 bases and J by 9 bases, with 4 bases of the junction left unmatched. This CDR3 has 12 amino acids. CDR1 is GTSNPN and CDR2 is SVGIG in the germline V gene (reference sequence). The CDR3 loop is CAWSTGGERYTF. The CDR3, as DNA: TGTGCCTGGAGTACAGGGGGCGAGCGCTACACCTTC.

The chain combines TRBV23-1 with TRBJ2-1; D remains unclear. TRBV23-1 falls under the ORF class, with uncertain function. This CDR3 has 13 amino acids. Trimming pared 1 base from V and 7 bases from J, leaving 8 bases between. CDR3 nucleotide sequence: TGCGCCAGCAGTCAATTCCGTGTGAATGAGCAGTTCTTC. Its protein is CASSQFRVNEQFF.

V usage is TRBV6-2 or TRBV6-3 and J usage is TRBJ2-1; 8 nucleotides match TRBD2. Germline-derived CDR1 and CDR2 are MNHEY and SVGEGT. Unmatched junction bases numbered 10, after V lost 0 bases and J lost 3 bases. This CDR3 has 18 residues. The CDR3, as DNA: TGTGCCAGCAGTTACTCGCCCCCTGACGGGGGGGTCTACAATGAGCAGTTCTTC. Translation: CASSYSPPDGGVYNEQFF.